This is a list of T cell receptor beta chains from one sample in a study of CD8 T cells in ankylosing spondylitis. Via MiXCR, TCRdb re-called the 5' RACE reads, giving one row per CDR3 protein. This sample carries approximately 220,000 distinct CDR3 sequences, 25% to 30% of them seen once, and the ten largest clones take about 6.2%. Sequencing was done on a sample of blood, either unsorted or a sorted T cell fraction (not recorded which). These receptors all come from a male donor with ankylosing spondylitis or in good health (not recorded which). Both conserved end residues are part of each CDR3. A D gene is named only where the DNA matches it firmly. Clone size appears in some rows only: once, few, many, or a class for an expanded clone.

v_call	d_call	clone_size	j_call	cdr3_nt	cdr3_aa
TRBV13	.	once	TRBJ1-3	TGTGCCAGCACCATACAGGGCGCCGGAAACACCATATATTTT	CASTIQGAGNTIYF
TRBV12-3/TRBV12-4	TRBD1	.	TRBJ1-2	TGTGCCAGCAGTTTGAGGGACAGTGGATCAGTAGGCTACACCTTC	CASSLRDSGSVGYTF
TRBV20-1	.	many	TRBJ2-3	TGCAGTGCTAGAGATGGTAGGGCGGCAGATACGCAGTATTTT	CSARDGRAADTQYF
TRBV7-6	.	few	TRBJ2-3	TGTGCCAGCAGCTTAGGTTCTCTCCCAACCACAGATACGCAGTATTTT	CASSLGSLPTTDTQYF
TRBV10-3	TRBD2	.	TRBJ2-1	TGTGCCATCAGTCAGCCCGGGACTAGCGGCAATGAGCAGTTCTTC	CAISQPGTSGNEQFF
TRBV11-2	.	few	TRBJ2-1	TGTGCCAGCAGCTTAGAACTCCGCAATGAGCAGTTCTTC	CASSLELRNEQFF
TRBV6-5	.	many	TRBJ1-5	TGTGCCAGCAGTTCCCGACTGGGTCTGAATCAGCCCCAGCATTTT	CASSSRLGLNQPQHF
TRBV12-3/TRBV12-4	.	many	TRBJ2-7	TGTGCCAGCAGTTTAGGACCCCCCCGCGAGCAGTACTTC	CASSLGPPREQYF
TRBV19	.	once	TRBJ2-7	TGTGCCAGTAGTAAACAGGGAAAGTCCTACGAGCAGTACTTC	CASSKQGKSYEQYF
TRBV12-3/TRBV12-4	.	.	TRBJ1-1	TGTGCCAGCAGTTCGGATAAAAGGGGTGAAGCTTTCTTT	CASSSDKRGEAFF
TRBV20-1	.	.	TRBJ2-1	TGCAGTGCAGCCCCACTAGCTTACTCCTACAATGAGCAGTTCTTC	CSAAPLAYSYNEQFF
TRBV20-1	.	.	TRBJ2-1	TGCAGTGCTGGAAGGCCAGTAGCGGCCCTCTACAATGAGCAGTTCTTC	CSAGRPVAALYNEQFF
TRBV6-2/TRBV6-3	.	many	TRBJ2-3	TGTGCCAGCAGTTACCCAAGCGGCCTGGGCACAGATACGCAGTATTTT	CASSYPSGLGTDTQYF
TRBV7-2	.	few	TRBJ2-3	TGTGCCAGCAGCTACAGGGCTGGAGATACGCAGTATTTT	CASSYRAGDTQYF
TRBV10-3	.	many	TRBJ1-1	TGTGCCATCAGTCTTTACTTGAACACTGAAGCTTTCTTT	CAISLYLNTEAFF
TRBV25-1	TRBD2	many	TRBJ2-1	TGTGCCAGCAGTGATTATGGGACTAGCGGGAGAAATGAGCAGTTCTTC	CASSDYGTSGRNEQFF
TRBV6-5	TRBD2	many	TRBJ2-1	TGTGCCAGCAGTTACAGGTCCAGCGGGAGCTATGAGCAGTTCTTC	CASSYRSSGSYEQFF
TRBV20-1	.	few	TRBJ2-7	TGCAGTGCTAGAGCCCTATCCGTCTCCTACGAGCAGTACTTC	CSARALSVSYEQYF
TRBV12-3/TRBV12-4	TRBD2	many	TRBJ2-5	TGTGCCAGCAGACGGACTAGCGGGAGTGAGACCCAGTACTTC	CASRRTSGSETQYF
TRBV29-1	.	many	TRBJ2-2	TGCAGCGTTGACGTGGGGAACACCGGGGAGCTGTTTTTT	CSVDVGNTGELFF
TRBV5-1	.	many	TRBJ2-5	TGCGCCAGCAGCATTGGTGGGTCGGGCGGAGAGACCCAGTACTTC	CASSIGGSGGETQYF
TRBV5-5	TRBD1	.	TRBJ1-1	TGTGCCAGCAGCTTGGGGACAGGGATGATGAACACTGAAGCTTTCTTT	CASSLGTGMMNTEAFF
TRBV9	.	many	TRBJ2-5	TGTGCCAGCAGCCTTTCGGGAGAGACCCAGTACTTC	CASSLSGETQYF
TRBV7-9	.	.	TRBJ2-3	TGTGCCAGCAGCGGTCGAGGGAGTGGCACAGATACGCAGTATTTT	CASSGRGSGTDTQYF
TRBV10-3	.	.	TRBJ2-7	TGTGCCATCAGCCGACACAAGGAGGGCTCGTACGAGCAGTACTTC	CAISRHKEGSYEQYF
TRBV20-1	TRBD2	.	TRBJ2-1	TGCAGTGCTATCGAACTGTCTAGCGGGAGCTACAATGAGCAGTTCTTC	CSAIELSSGSYNEQFF
TRBV6-2/TRBV6-3	TRBD2	many	TRBJ2-7	TGTGCCAGCAGTTACCCACTAGCGGGAAACTCCTACGAGCAGTACTTC	CASSYPLAGNSYEQYF
TRBV7-3	.	many	TRBJ2-3	TGTGCCAGCAGCGTAACAGGGTGGACAGATACGCAGTATTTT	CASSVTGWTDTQYF
TRBV20-1	.	.	TRBJ1-6	TGCAGTGCTAGAGATGGGGGTCTTAGTTCACCCCTCCACTTT	CSARDGGLSSPLHF
TRBV4-2	TRBD2	.	TRBJ2-1	TGTGCCTGCAGCCAAATACTAGCGGGAGATAATGAGCAGTTCTTC	CACSQILAGDNEQFF
TRBV29-1	.	.	TRBJ1-1	TGCAGCGTTGAATTCTCCAGAGGCACTGAAGCTTTCTTT	CSVEFSRGTEAFF
TRBV10-3	.	many	TRBJ2-7	TGTGCCATCAGTGAGAATAGTGCAATCCCGTACTTC	CAISENSAIPYF
TRBV7-2	TRBD1	few	TRBJ1-2	TGTGCCAGCAGCACGAGGGACAGGGGGCTTGGTGGCTACACCTTC	CASSTRDRGLGGYTF
TRBV6-1	.	few	TRBJ1-1	TGTGCCAGCAGTACCTGGCTGGAGGTGAACACTGAAGCTTTCTTT	CASSTWLEVNTEAFF
TRBV29-1	.	.	TRBJ1-4	TGCAGCGTTGAATCAGGAGGGAATGAAAAACTGTTTTTT	CSVESGGNEKLFF
TRBV20-1	TRBD2	few	TRBJ2-1	TGCAGTGCCGCTAGCGGGAACTACAATGAGCAGTTCTTC	CSAASGNYNEQFF
TRBV20-1	.	many	TRBJ2-7	TGCAGTGCTATTCCCCAGGATCCAGGGAGTGGGGTGTACGAGCAGTACTTC	CSAIPQDPGSGVYEQYF
TRBV7-2	TRBD2	many	TRBJ2-5	TGTGCCAGCAGCTCTAGCGGGAGGGCCGAAGAGACCCAGTACTTC	CASSSSGRAEETQYF
TRBV29-1	.	.	TRBJ2-3	TGCAGCGTTGCCTCCAGCGGGACAGATACGCAGTATTTT	CSVASSGTDTQYF
TRBV10-1	.	few	TRBJ2-1	TGCGCCAGCCGAGTGCGGGGAGAGGGCAATGAGCAGTTCTTC	CASRVRGEGNEQFF
TRBV5-1	.	many	TRBJ1-1	TGCGCCAGCAGCCCGCGGAGGGACACTGAAGCTTTCTTT	CASSPRRDTEAFF
TRBV7-7	.	many	TRBJ2-2	TGTGCTAGCAGCTTATCTCTAAGCACCGGGGAGCTGTTTTTT	CASSLSLSTGELFF
TRBV9	.	.	TRBJ1-6	TGTGCCAGCAGCCTGGACAGCCACCAGCATTCACCCCTCCACTTT	CASSLDSHQHSPLHF
TRBV12-3/TRBV12-4	TRBD2	many	TRBJ2-5	TGTGCCAGCAGTTTACAATCTGCGGGAGTGGAGACCCAGTACTTC	CASSLQSAGVETQYF
TRBV7-2	TRBD2	many	TRBJ2-7	TGTGCCAGCAGCTCTAGCGGGGTTGCCTACGAGCAGTACTTC	CASSSSGVAYEQYF
TRBV7-2	.	.	TRBJ2-7	TGTGCCAGCAGCTTAATGCGGGAACCTTCCGAGCAGTACTTC	CASSLMREPSEQYF